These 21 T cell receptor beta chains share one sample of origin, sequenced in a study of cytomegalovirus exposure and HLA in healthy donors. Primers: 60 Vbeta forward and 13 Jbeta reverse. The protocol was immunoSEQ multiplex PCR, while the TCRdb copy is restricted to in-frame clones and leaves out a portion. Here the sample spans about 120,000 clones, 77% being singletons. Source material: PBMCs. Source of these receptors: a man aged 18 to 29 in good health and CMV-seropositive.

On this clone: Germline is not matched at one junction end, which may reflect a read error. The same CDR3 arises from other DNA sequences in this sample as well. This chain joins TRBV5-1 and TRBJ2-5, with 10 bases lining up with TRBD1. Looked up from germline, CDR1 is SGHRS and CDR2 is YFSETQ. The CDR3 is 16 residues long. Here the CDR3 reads CASSLGDRGREETQYF. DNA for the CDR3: TGCGCTAGCAGCTTGGGGGACAGGGGTAGGGAAGAGACCCAGTACTTC.

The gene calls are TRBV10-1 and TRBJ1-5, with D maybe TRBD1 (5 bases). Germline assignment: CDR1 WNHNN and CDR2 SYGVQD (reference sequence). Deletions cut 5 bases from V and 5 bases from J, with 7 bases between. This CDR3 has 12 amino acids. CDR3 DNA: TGCGCCAGCAGTATAGGGGATCAGCCCCAGCATTTT. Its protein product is CASSIGDQPQHF.

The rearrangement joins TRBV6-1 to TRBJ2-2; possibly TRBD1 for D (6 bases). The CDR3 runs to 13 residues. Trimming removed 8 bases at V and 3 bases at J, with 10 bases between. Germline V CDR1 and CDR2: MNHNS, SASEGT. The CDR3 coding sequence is TGTGCCAGCTTGGACAGTGACACCGGGGAGCTGTTTTTT. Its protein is CASLDSDTGELFF.

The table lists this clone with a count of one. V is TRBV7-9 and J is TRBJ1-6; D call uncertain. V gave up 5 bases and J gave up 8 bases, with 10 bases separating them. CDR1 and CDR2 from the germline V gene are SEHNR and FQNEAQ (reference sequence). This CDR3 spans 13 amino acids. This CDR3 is CASSIGVDSPLHF. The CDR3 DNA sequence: TGTGCCAGCAGCATCGGGGTCGATTCACCCCTCCACTTT.

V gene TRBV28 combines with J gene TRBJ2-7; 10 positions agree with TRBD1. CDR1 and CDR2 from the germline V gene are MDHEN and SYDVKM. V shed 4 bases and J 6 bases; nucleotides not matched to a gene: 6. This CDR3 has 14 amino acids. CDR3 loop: CASSSTGGLSEQYF. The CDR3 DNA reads TGTGCCAGCAGTTCGACAGGGGGCTTATCCGAGCAGTACTTC. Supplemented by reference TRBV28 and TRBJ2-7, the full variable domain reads DVKVTQSSRYLVKRTGEKVFLECVQDMDHENMFWYRQDPGLGLRLIYFSYDVKMKEKGDIPEGYSVSREKKERFSLILESASTNQTSMYLCASSSTGGLSEQYFGPGTRLTVT.

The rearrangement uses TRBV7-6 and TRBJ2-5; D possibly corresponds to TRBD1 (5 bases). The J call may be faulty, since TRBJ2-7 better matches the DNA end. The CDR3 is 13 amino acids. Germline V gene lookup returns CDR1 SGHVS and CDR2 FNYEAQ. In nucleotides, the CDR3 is TGTGCCAGCAGCTTAGCTAACCAGGGCGAGCAGTACTTC. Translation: CASSLANQGEQYF.

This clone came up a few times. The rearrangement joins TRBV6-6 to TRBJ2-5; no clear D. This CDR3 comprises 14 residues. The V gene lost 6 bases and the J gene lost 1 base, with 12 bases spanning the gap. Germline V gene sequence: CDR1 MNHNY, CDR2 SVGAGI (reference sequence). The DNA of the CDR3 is TGTGCCAGCAGCCTTCGGAGCTCCCAAGAGACCCAGTACTTC. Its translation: CASSLRSSQETQYF.

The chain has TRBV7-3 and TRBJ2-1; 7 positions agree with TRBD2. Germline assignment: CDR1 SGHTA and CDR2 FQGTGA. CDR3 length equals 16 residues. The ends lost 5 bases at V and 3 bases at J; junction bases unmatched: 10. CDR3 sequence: CASSRLAGAYYNEQFF. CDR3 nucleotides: TGTGCCAGCAGCCGATTGGCGGGAGCTTACTACAATGAGCAGTTCTTC.

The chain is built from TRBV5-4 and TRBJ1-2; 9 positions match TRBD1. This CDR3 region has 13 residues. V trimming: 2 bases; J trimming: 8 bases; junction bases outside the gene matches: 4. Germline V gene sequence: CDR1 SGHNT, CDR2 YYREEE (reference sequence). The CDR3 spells CASSFGTGTGYTF. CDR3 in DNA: TGTGCCAGCAGCTTCGGGACAGGGACGGGCTACACCTTC.

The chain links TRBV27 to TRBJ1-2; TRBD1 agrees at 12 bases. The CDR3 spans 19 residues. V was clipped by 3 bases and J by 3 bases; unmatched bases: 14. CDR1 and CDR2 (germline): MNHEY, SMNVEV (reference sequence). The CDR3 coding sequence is TGTGCCAGCAGTTTCCAACCCCGGGGACAGGGGGCTTATGACTATGGCTACACCTTC. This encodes CASSFQPRGQGAYDYGYTF.

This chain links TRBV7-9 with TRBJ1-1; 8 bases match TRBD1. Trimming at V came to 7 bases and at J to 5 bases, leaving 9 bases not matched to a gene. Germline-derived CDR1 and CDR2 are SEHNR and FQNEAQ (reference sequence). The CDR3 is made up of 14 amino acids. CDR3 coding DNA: TGTGCCAGCACCCAAACAGGGGGTTGGACTGAAGCTTTCTTT. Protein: CASTQTGGWTEAFF.

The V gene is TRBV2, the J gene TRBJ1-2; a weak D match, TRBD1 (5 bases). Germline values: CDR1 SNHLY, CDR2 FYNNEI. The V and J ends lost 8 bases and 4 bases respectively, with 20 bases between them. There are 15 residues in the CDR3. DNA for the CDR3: TGTGCCAGCGGGAAAGGGCAGGGCCCGCTCTATGGCTACACCTTC. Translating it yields CASGKGQGPLYGYTF.

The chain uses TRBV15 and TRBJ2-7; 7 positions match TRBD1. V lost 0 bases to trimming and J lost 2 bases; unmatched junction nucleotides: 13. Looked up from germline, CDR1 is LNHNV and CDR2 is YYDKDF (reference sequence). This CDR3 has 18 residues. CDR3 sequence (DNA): TGTGCCACCAGCAGAGATAGGGGCCGACAGGGATCGACCTACGAGCAGTACTTC. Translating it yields CATSRDRGRQGSTYEQYF.

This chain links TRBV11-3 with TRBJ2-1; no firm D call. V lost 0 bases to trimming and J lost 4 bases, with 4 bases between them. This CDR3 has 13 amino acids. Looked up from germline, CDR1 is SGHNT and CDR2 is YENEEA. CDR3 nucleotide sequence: TGTGCCAGCAGCTTAGACCCTTACAATGAGCAGTTCTTC. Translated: CASSLDPYNEQFF.

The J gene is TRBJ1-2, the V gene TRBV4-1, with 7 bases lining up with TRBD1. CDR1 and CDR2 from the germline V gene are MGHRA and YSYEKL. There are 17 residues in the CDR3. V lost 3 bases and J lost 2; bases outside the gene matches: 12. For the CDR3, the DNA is TGCGCCAGCAGCCACCCGCGGGAGGGACAGCCAAACTATGGCTACACCTTC. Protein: CASSHPREGQPNYGYTF.

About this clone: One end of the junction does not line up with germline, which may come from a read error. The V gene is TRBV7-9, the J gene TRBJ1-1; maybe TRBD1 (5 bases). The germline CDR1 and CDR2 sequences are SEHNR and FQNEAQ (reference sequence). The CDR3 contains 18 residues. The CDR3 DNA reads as TGTTCCAGCAGTCACTCCCGGGGGGAGCTCGGGCTTAACACTGAAGCTTTCTTT. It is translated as CSSSHSRGELGLNTEAFF.

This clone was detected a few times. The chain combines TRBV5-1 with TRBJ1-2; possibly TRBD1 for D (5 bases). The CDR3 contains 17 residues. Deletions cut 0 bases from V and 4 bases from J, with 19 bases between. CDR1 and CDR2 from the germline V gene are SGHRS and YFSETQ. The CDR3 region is CASSLDGGAKGPYGYTF. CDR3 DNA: TGCGCCAGCAGCTTGGACGGAGGGGCCAAAGGGCCCTATGGCTACACCTTC.

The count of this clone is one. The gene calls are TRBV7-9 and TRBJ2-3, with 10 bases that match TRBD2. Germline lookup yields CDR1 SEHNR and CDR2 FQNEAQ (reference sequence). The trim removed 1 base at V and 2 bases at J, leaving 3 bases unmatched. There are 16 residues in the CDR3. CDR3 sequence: CASSLGLAGATDTQYF. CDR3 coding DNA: TGTGCCAGCAGCTTAGGACTAGCGGGTGCCACAGATACGCAGTATTTT.

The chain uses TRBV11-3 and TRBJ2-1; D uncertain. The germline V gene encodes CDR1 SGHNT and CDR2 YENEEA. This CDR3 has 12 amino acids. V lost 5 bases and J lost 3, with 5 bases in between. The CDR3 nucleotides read TGTGCCAGCAGCCCCGGCTACAATGAGCAGTTCTTC. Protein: CASSPGYNEQFF.

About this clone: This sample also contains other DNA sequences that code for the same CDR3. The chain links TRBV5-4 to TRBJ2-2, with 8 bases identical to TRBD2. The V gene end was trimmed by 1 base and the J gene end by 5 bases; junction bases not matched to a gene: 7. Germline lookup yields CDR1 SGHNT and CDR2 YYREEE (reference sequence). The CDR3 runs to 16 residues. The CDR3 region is CASSLPGTRATGELFF. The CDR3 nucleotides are TGTGCCAGCAGCTTGCCAGGGACTAGGGCTACCGGGGAGCTGTTTTTT.

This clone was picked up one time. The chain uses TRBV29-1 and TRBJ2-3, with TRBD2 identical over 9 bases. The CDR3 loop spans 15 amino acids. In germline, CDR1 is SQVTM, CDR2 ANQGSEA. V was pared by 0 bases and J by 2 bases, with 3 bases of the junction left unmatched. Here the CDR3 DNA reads TGCAGCGTTGAAGAGACTAGCGGACTCACAGATACGCAGTATTTT. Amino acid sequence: CSVEETSGLTDTQYF.